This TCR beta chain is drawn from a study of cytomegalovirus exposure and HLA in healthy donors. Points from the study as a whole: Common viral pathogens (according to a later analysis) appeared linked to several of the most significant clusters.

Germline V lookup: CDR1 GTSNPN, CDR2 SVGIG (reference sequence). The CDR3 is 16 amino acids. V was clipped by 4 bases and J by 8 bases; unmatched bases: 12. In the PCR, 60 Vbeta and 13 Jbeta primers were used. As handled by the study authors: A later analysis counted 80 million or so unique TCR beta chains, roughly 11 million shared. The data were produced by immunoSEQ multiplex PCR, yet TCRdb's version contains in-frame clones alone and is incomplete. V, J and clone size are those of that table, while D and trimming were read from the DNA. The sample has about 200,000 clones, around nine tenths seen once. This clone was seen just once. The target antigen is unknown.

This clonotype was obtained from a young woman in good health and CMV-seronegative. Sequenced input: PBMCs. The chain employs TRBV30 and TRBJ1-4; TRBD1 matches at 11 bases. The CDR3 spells CAWTTGTGGSREKLFF. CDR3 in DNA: TGTGCCTGGACTACAGGGACAGGGGGTTCCAGGGAAAAACTGTTTTTT.